The 26 T cell receptor beta chains presented below share a single source sample, sequenced in a study of blood T cells in healthy people across ages. Then a second PCR, running about 6 to 11 cycles, was carried out with a sample-barcoded 5' primer and a J-beta primer mix. TCRdb re-called the 5' RACE reads with MiXCR, one entry per CDR3 protein. The table records about 1 million distinct CDR3 sequences, around 43% of them present only once. The specimen sequenced was blood. The receptors were sampled from a woman aged 60-75 years in good health.

This clonotype was seen a handful of times. The genes are TRBV10-3 and TRBJ2-3, with TRBD2 matching 12 bases. CDR1 and CDR2 (germline): ENHRY, SYGVKD. The V and J ends lost 4 bases and 4 bases, in that order; junction bases with no gene match: 3. CDR3 length equals 15 residues. The CDR3 spells CAISALAGGPDTQYF. CDR3 sequence (DNA): TGTGCCATCAGTGCTCTAGCGGGAGGGCCAGATACGCAGTATTTT.

This clonotype was observed a handful of times. The V call is TRBV20-1, the J call TRBJ1-1, with D uncertain. The CDR3 has 16 amino acids. The V end lost 0 bases, the J end lost 11 bases, and 25 bases lay between the germline ends. CDR1 is DFQATT, CDR2 SNEGSKA, per germline (reference sequence). CDR3 loop: CSAREEWGGVKVSAFF. The CDR3 DNA sequence: TGCAGTGCTAGAGAAGAGTGGGGTGGGGTAAAGGTCAGCGCTTTCTTT.

The genes are TRBV4-1 and TRBJ2-1, with D hard to call. V was shortened by 3 bases and J by 1 base, with 7 bases between the two germline ends. The germline CDR1 and CDR2 sequences are MGHRA and YSYEKL. The CDR3 loop spans 14 amino acids. In DNA form, the CDR3 reads TGCGCCAGCAGCCACAACCCTTCCTACAATGAGCAGTTCTTC. This codes for CASSHNPSYNEQFF.

V gene TRBV20-1 combines with J gene TRBJ1-1; 7 bases fit TRBD1. The CDR3 is 16 amino acids. Per the germline V gene, CDR1 is DFQATT and CDR2 is SNEGSKA (reference sequence). V lost 1 base and J lost 2; bases outside the gene matches: 10. Here the CDR3 reads CSARARDRRLNTEAFF. The CDR3 DNA follows: TGCAGTGCTAGAGCCCGGGACAGACGTTTAAACACTGAAGCTTTCTTT.

CDR3 sequence reads: CASSQVLRGGSYNEQFF. The CDR3 DNA sequence: TGCGCCAGCAGCCAAGTGCTCAGAGGCGGTTCCTACAATGAGCAGTTCTTC. This rearrangement joins TRBV4-1 to TRBJ2-1; D is undetermined. Germline values: CDR1 MGHRA, CDR2 YSYEKL. Trimming took 1 base from V and 1 from J, leaving 14 bases between them. CDR3 length equals 17 residues.

The V gene is TRBV20-1, the J gene TRBJ2-1; unclear D gene. Trimming removed 3 bases at V and 5 bases at J, with 8 bases between. The CDR3 runs to 12 residues. Germline V lookup: CDR1 DFQATT, CDR2 SNEGSKA (reference sequence). CDR3 region: CSASVTDNEQFF. CDR3 nucleotides: TGCAGTGCTAGCGTGACGGACAATGAGCAGTTCTTC.

The table lists this clonotype with a few counts. The chain links TRBV27 to TRBJ1-1, with TRBD1 identical over 7 bases. Germline CDR1 reads MNHEY; CDR2 reads SMNVEV (reference sequence). The CDR3 extends over 14 amino acids. The junction had 8 bases not matched to a gene; V was cut back by 6 bases and J by 4 bases. CDR3: CASRRNQGVTEAFF. As DNA, the CDR3 is TGTGCCAGCAGGAGGAATCAGGGGGTCACTGAAGCTTTCTTT.

V and J are TRBV12-3 or TRBV12-4 and TRBJ2-7; TRBD1 matches 8 bases. The CDR3 contains 15 residues. V was pared by 5 bases and J by 2 bases, with 8 bases of the junction left unmatched. The CDR3 nucleotides are TGTGCCAGCAGTCCAACAGGGGGGCAAACCTACGAGCAGTACTTC. Its translation: CASSPTGGQTYEQYF.

CDR3 sequence reads: CASSLDEETQYF. CDR3 bases: TGTGCCAGCAGCTTAGATGAAGAGACCCAGTACTTC. This rearrangement joins TRBV11-2 to TRBJ2-7; D call uncertain. The DNA matches TRBJ2-5 better at its end, which makes the J call doubtful. CDR1 is SGHAT, CDR2 FQNNGV, per germline. This CDR3 comprises 12 residues.

This chain links TRBV25-1 with TRBJ2-7, with a tentative D call TRBD2 (5 bases). Between the trimmed V and J ends, which lost 8 bases and 3 bases, there was a span of 11 bases. The CDR3 totals 12 residues. The germline gives CDR1 MGHDK, CDR2 SYGVNS. The CDR3 nucleotides are TGTGCCAGCGGTACCGGGATCTACGAGCAGTACTTC. This sequence encodes CASGTGIYEQYF.

The chain is built from TRBV29-1 and TRBJ1-1; D gene ambiguous. V was shortened by 8 bases and J by 6 bases, with 13 bases between the two germline ends. The CDR3 consists of 11 residues. From germline, CDR1 is SQVTM and CDR2 ANQGSEA. This CDR3 reads CSPQRGSEAFF. CDR3 nucleotides: TGCAGCCCTCAAAGAGGGTCTGAAGCTTTCTTT.

This sequence joins TRBV2 and TRBJ1-1; 7 bases are a match to TRBD1. The CDR3 is made up of 14 amino acids. With V trimmed by 6 bases and J by 2 bases, 6 bases remained unmatched. Germline assignment: CDR1 SNHLY and CDR2 FYNNEI. The CDR3 sequence: CASREGQSNTEAFF. CDR3 DNA sequence: TGTGCCAGCAGGGAGGGACAGTCCAACACTGAAGCTTTCTTT.

This clonotype was seen just once. The V and J genes are TRBV3-1 and TRBJ1-2; D uncertain. Between the trimmed V and J ends, which lost 4 bases and 8 bases, there was a span of 14 bases. CDR1 and CDR2 from the germline V gene are LGHDT and YNNKEL (reference sequence). The CDR3 runs 13 residues. DNA for the CDR3: TGTGCCAGCAGCCCTTCCAGGTATCAGGGCTACACCTTC. This gives the protein CASSPSRYQGYTF.

This clonotype was recorded once. CDR3 DNA sequence: TGTGCCAGCTCACCTGGCAGGGGGCCGAACACTGAAGCTTTCTTT. It specifies CASSPGRGPNTEAFF. The V gene is TRBV18, the J gene TRBJ1-1; 8 bases match TRBD1. This CDR3 is built from 15 residues. With V trimmed by 3 bases and J by 1 base, 4 bases remained unmatched. Germline V gene lookup returns CDR1 KGHSH and CDR2 LQKENI.

As for this clonotype: A read error is possible here, since a much larger clone lies one base away. The chain joins TRBV29-1 to TRBJ2-7; 8 nucleotides match TRBD1. The germline V gene has CDR1 SQVTM and CDR2 ANQGSEA. CDR3 size: 15 residues. The CDR3 nucleotides are TGCAGCGTTGCTATTGGACAGGGTATCTCCTACGGGCAGTACTTC. This gives the protein CSVAIGQGISYGQYF.

This clonotype was observed many times. This chain links TRBV9 with TRBJ2-3; the D gene is possibly TRBD2 (6 bases). Germline CDR1 reads SGDLS; CDR2 reads YYNGEE. There are 15 residues in the CDR3. V was shortened by 4 bases and J by 6 bases, with 18 bases between the two germline ends. CDR3 residues: CASSPETSGRDTQYF. CDR3 sequence (DNA): TGTGCCAGCAGCCCTGAGACGTCAGGGAGGGATACGCAGTATTTT. The full variable domain, its missing parts supplied by reference TRBV9 and TRBJ2-3, is DSGVTQTPKHLITATGQRVTLRCSPRSGDLSVYWYQQSLDQGLQFLIQYYNGEERAKGNILERFSAQQFPDLHSELNLSSLELGDSALYFCASSPETSGRDTQYFGPGTRLTVL.

In this sample, this clonotype turned up many times. This sequence joins TRBV20-1 and TRBJ2-3; the match to TRBD2 covers 9 bases. Trimming at V came to 1 base and at J to 2 bases, leaving 10 bases not matched to a gene. The CDR3 sequence is 17 residues long. CDR1 and CDR2 from the germline V gene are DFQATT and SNEGSKA (reference sequence). CDR3 nucleotide sequence: TGCAGTGCTAGAGGGCTAGCGGGGATACTAACCACAGATACGCAGTATTTT. As protein: CSARGLAGILTTDTQYF.

The chain uses TRBV19 and TRBJ2-3; 8 nucleotides line up with TRBD1. Germline CDR1 is LNHDA and CDR2 is SQIVND (reference sequence). V lost 0 bases, J lost 3 bases, and 2 bases stayed unmatched. The CDR3 is 15 residues long. The CDR3 loop reads CASSIDDRGTDTQYF. CDR3 nucleotides: TGTGCCAGTAGTATAGATGACAGGGGTACAGATACGCAGTATTTT.

As to this clonotype: This clone may be a read error of a much larger clone one base away. The chain's CDR3 is CVSSFGTGASYEQYF. CDR3 nucleotide sequence: TGTGTCAGCAGCTTTGGGACAGGAGCCTCCTACGAGCAGTACTTC. The chain has TRBV7-9 and TRBJ2-7, with 8 bases that match TRBD1. The CDR3 contains 15 residues. The germline V gene has CDR1 SEHNR and CDR2 FQNEAQ (reference sequence).

This clonotype appeared a few times. J is TRBJ2-2 and V is TRBV11-2, with D perhaps being TRBD1 or TRBD2 (5 bases each). The germline V gene encodes CDR1 SGHAT and CDR2 FQNNGV. The CDR3 loop spans 12 amino acids. The V end was cut by 5 bases, the J end by 8 bases, with 9 bases between. For the CDR3, the DNA is TGTGCCAGCAGCAGGGGACCGGGGGAGCTGTTTTTT. Protein sequence: CASSRGPGELFF.

The rearrangement links TRBV27 to TRBJ2-7; D is ambiguous. Germline V gives CDR1 MNHEY, CDR2 SMNVEV (reference sequence). The length of the CDR3 is 14 residues. The V end lost 3 bases, the J end lost 0 bases, and 9 bases lay between the germline ends. For the CDR3, the DNA is TGTGCCAGCAGTTTCATTCCGGGCTCCTACGAGCAGTACTTC. It encodes CASSFIPGSYEQYF.

CDR3 coding DNA: TGTGCCAGCACCGGACCCCAGGACGGGGCCTACGAGCAGTACTTC. Protein product: CASTGPQDGAYEQYF. This chain uses TRBV27 with TRBJ2-7; tentative D call: TRBD2 (5 bases). The V gene's germline CDR1 is MNHEY and CDR2 SMNVEV (reference sequence). There are 15 residues in the CDR3. V was cut by 7 bases and J by 2 bases, with 18 bases left in between.

This clonotype has a handful of counts. The chain uses TRBV5-1 and TRBJ1-1; D remains ambiguous. Germline lookup yields CDR1 SGHRS and CDR2 YFSETQ. V was shortened by 0 bases and J by 5 bases, with 11 bases between the two germline ends. The CDR3 loop spans 14 amino acids. The CDR3 bases are TGCGCCAGCAGCTTGGTAAGGACCGAGACTGAAGCTTTCTTT. Translated: CASSLVRTETEAFF.

The chain is built from TRBV7-9 and TRBJ2-4, with D perhaps matching TRBD1 or TRBD2 (6 bases each). The J call may be wrong; the DNA end is better matched by TRBJ2-7. This CDR3 has 13 amino acids. The germline V gene has CDR1 SEHNR and CDR2 FQNEAQ (reference sequence). The CDR3 DNA reads as TGTGCCAGTCCAAGGGGGGTCTCCTACGAGCAGTACTTC. The encoded protein is CASPRGVSYEQYF.

This clonotype was observed a handful of times. The chain employs TRBV29-1 and TRBJ2-7; tentatively, D is TRBD1 or TRBD2 (5 bases each). The CDR3 covers 14 residues. The V and J ends lost 5 bases and 1 base respectively, with 15 bases between them. The germline V gene encodes CDR1 SQVTM and CDR2 ANQGSEA. In DNA form, the CDR3 reads TGCAGCGTTCTATTGGGACCGCCATCCTACGAGCAGTACTTC. It codes for CSVLLGPPSYEQYF.

V is TRBV27 and J is TRBJ2-7; D tentatively fits TRBD1 or TRBD2 (5 bases each). Germline CDR1 and CDR2: MNHEY and SMNVEV (reference sequence). The CDR3 is 15 residues long. Trimming removed 6 bases from V and 5 bases from J, with 20 bases in between. The CDR3 DNA is TGTGCCAGCAGGGACGGGATTGCCAGGGACGACGAGCAGTACTTC. Translated: CASRDGIARDDEQYF.